Sequencing of this T cell receptor (beta chain) was carried out in a study of T cells after yellow fever vaccination (dated by TCRdb to the late 2010s). Describing the broader study: Libraries from fractions with low cell numbers were prepared with the SMART-Seq v4 Ultra Low Input RNA kit. To follow T-cell clones before and after both primary and booster YFV17D yellow fever vaccination, bulk TCR alpha and beta repertoires underwent longitudinal sequencing. Two healthy male donors made up the cohort, one aged 18 to 30 years and the other aged 30 to 40 years. Bulk PBMC replicates and cell subsets were isolated from blood drawn at multiple timepoints before and after both primary and secondary immunization. What the authors observed across the whole study: Most clones expanded after primary vaccination were re-detected after the booster (about 96% of CD4 and 80% to 90% of CD8), suggesting broad memory maintenance. The secondary T-cell response was weaker than the primary response but faster, peaking on day 5 instead of day 15. Because the study included only a couple of donors, the extent to which the findings can be generalized is limited. FACS-sorted repertoires could contain abundant contaminating clonotypes from the bulk population, so computational filtering was required. A small fraction of clonotypes appeared in both the CD4 and CD8 compartments, likely as a result of convergent recombination.

TCR cDNA was made using 5'RACE template switching, a step that added a universal primer site and unique molecular identifiers. Priming of cDNA synthesis was performed from both the TCR alpha and TCR beta constant segments. Two PCR steps were used to amplify libraries, with sample barcodes and sequencing adapters being added in the second step. Sequencing of the libraries was done on either Illumina HiSeq 2500 (2x100 bp) or NovaSeq (2x150 bp). Processing in the source paper ran as follows. Demultiplexing of reads and collapsing into UMI consensus sequences were performed with MIGEC, and V(D)J alignment was carried out with MiXCR. Clonotypes responding to the vaccine were identified with edgeR on replicate PBMC samples, with the criteria of FDR below 0.01 and a log2 fold change above 5 up to day 15. CD4 or CD8 identity was assigned to each bulk clonotype according to whether the clonotype was present at higher abundance in the sequenced CD4 repertoire or the sequenced CD8 repertoire. TCRdb trimmed public reads at Q25 via fastp, called clones via MiXCR and kept in-frame beta chains. One record per CDR3 amino acid sequence lists the most common genes and DNA. These V and J calls are TCRdb output, not the study's own analysis. Recorded for this sample are around 100,000 distinct CDR3 sequences; 8% to 9.5% of them occurred a single time. The ten largest clones add up to about 25% of the sample.

The sample's treatment or condition label is to be understood as: live attenuated yellow fever vaccine strain. A standard Ficoll-Paque protocol was used to isolate PBMCs from peripheral blood. Dynabeads CD4 and CD8 positive selection kits were used to isolate CD4 and CD8 T-cell fractions. TriZol was used to extract RNA from bulk PBMCs, from CD4 and CD8 fractions, and from dextramer-positive and dextramer-negative fractions. Notes on this clonotype: The antigen it binds to is not known. Nothing much larger sits one base from this clone, and base qualities are not available.

From the cysteine up to the phenylalanine, the CDR3 has a length of 12 residues. Kept here is only the CDR3 DNA, which spans 36 bases and is read in frame from base 1. V is clipped by 3 bases and J by 1 base, and the sequence between their germline boundaries is 3 bases long. According to the germline V gene (reference sequence), CDR1 reads SGHAT and CDR2 reads FQDESV. The sequences come from CD8+ T cells sorted from PBMCs, collected 45 days after the yellow fever booster vaccination. The V gene is TRBV11-1 and the J gene is TRBJ2-5, with no confidently assigned D gene. This TCR was sampled from a man aged 25-40 years who received the YFV17D yellow fever vaccine. The DNA sequence follows: TGTGCCAGCAGCTTTATCCAAGAGACCCAGTACTTC. The resulting protein is CASSFIQETQYF. The entire variable domain, with the stretches around the CDR3 drawn from the reference TRBV11-1 and TRBJ2-5 proteins, is EAEVAQSPRYKITEKSQAVAFWCDPISGHATLYWYRQILGQGPELLVQFQDESVVDDSQLPKDRFSAERLKGVDSTLKIQPAELGDSAMYLCASSFIQETQYFGPGTRLLVL.